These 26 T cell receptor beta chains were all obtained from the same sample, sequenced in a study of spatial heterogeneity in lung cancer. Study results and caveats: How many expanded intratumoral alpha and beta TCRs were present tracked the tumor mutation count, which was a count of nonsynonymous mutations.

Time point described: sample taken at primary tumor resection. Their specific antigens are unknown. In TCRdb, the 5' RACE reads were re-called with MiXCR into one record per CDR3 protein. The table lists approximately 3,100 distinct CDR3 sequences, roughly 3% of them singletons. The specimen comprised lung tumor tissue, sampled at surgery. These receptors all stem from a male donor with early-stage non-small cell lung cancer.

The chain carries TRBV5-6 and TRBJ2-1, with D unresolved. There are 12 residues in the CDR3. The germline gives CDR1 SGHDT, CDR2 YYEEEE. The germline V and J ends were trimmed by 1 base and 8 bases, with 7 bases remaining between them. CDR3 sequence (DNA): TGTGCCAGCAGCTTGAGAGGCTATGAGCAGTTCTTC. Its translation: CASSLRGYEQFF.

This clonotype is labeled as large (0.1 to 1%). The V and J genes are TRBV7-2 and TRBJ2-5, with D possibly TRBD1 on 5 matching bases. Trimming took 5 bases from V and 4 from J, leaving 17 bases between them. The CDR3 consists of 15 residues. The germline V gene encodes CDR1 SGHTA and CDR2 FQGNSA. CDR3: CASSAGQTNAETQYF. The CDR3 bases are TGTGCCAGCAGCGCCGGACAAACGAACGCAGAGACCCAGTACTTC. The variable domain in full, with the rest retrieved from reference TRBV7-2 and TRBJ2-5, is GAGVSQSPSNKVTEKGKDVELRCDPISGHTALYWYRQSLGQGLEFLIYFQGNSAPDKSGLPSDRFSAERTGGSVSTLTIQRTQQEDSAVYLCASSAGQTNAETQYFGPGTRLLVL.

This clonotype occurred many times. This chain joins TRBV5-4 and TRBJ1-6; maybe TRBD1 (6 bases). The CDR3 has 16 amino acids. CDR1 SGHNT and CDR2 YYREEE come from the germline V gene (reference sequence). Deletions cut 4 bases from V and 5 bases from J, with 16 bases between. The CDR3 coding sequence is TGTGCCAGCAGCAGAGGGGGGATGGTGAATAATTCACCCCTCCACTTT. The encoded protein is CASSRGGMVNNSPLHF.

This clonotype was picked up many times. The DNA for the CDR3 is TGCAGTGCCGATTCCGGGGGACAGAATTTTTCACCCCTCCACTTT. This translates into CSADSGGQNFSPLHF. The chain links TRBV20-1 to TRBJ1-6; 7 bases line up with TRBD1. This CDR3 has 15 residues. CDR1 and CDR2 (germline): DFQATT, SNEGSKA (reference sequence). J lost 9 bases, V lost 6 bases, and 14 bases had no gene match.

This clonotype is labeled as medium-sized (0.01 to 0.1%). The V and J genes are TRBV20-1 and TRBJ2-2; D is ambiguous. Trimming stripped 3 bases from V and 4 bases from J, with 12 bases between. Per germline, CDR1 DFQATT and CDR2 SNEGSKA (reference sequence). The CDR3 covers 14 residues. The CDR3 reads CSASRRWGTGELFF. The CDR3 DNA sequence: TGCAGTGCTAGTCGGCGATGGGGCACCGGGGAGCTGTTTTTT.

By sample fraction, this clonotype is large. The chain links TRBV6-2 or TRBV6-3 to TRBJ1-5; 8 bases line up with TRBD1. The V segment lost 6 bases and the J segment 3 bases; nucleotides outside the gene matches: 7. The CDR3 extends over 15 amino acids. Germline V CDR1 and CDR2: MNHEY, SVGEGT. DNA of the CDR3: TGTGCCAGCAGAAAGGGACAGGACCCCAATCAGCCCCAGCATTTT. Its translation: CASRKGQDPNQPQHF.

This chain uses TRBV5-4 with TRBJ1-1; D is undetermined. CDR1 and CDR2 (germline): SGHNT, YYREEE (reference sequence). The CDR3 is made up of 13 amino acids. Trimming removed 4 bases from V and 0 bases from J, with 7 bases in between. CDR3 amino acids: CASSDGLNTEAFF. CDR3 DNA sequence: TGTGCCAGCAGCGATGGCTTGAACACTGAAGCTTTCTTT.

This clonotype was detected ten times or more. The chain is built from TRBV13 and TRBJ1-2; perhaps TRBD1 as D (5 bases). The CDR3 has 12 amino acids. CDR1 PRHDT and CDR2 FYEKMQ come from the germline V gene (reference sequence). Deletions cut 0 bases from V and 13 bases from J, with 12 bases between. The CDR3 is CASSLGDTPSTF. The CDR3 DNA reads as TGTGCCAGCAGCTTAGGGGACACGCCGTCCACCTTC.

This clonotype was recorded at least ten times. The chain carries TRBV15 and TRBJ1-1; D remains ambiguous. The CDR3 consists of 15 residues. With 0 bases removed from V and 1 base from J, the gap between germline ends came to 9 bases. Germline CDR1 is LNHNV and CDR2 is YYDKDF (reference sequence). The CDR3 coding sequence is TGTGCCACCAGCAGAGATCGGGTACAGAACACTGAAGCTTTCTTT. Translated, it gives CATSRDRVQNTEAFF.

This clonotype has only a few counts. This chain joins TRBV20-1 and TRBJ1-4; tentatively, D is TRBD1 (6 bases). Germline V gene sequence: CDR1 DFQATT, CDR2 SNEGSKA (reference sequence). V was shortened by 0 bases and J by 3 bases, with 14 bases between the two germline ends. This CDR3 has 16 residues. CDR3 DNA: TGCAGTGCTAGAGATCGGAGGGGGATACCTAATGAAAAACTGTTTTTT. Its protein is CSARDRRGIPNEKLFF.

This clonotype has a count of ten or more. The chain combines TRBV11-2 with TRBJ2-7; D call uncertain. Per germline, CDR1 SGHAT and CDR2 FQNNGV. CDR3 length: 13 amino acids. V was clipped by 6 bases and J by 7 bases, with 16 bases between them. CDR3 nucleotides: TGTGCCAGCAGTCAAGGGTTGCCGTATGAGCAGTACTTC. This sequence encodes CASSQGLPYEQYF.

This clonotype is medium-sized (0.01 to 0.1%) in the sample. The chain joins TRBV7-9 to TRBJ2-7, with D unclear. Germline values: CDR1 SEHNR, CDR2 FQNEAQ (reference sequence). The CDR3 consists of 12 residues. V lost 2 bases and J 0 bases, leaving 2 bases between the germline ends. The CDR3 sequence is CASSLSSYEQYF. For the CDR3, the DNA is TGTGCCAGCAGCTTAAGCTCCTACGAGCAGTACTTC.

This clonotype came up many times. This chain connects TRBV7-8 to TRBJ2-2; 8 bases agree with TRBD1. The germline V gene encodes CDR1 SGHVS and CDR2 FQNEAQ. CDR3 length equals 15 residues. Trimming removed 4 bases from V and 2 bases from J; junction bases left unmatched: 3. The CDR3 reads CASSSGQGNTGELFF. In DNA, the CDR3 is TGTGCCAGCAGCTCTGGACAGGGCAACACCGGGGAGCTGTTTTTT. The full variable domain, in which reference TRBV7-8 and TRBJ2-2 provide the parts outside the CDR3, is GAGVSQSPRYKVAKRGQDVALRCDPISGHVSLFWYQQALGQGPEFLTYFQNEAQLDKSGLPSDRFFAERPEGSVSTLKIQRTQQEDSAVYLCASSSGQGNTGELFFGEGSRLTVL.

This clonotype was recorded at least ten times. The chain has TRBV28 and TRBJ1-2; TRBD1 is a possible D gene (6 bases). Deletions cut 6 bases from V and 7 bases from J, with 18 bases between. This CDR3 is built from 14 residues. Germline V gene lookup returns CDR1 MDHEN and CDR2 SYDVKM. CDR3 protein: CASRSGQGLGGYTF. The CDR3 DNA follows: TGTGCCAGCAGAAGCGGCCAGGGGCTTGGTGGCTACACCTTC.

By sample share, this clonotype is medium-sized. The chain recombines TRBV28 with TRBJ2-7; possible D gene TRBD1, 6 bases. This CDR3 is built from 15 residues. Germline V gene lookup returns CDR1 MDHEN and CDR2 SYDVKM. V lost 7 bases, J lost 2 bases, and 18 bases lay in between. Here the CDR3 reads CASTVDYEGAYEQYV. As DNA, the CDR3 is TGTGCCAGCACCGTCGACTATGAGGGGGCCTACGAGCAGTACGTC.

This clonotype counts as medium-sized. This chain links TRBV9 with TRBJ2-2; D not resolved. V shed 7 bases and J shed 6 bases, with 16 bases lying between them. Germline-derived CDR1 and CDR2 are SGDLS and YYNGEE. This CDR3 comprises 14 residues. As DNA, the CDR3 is TGTGCCAGCTCGACCCGCTTAGGTCCCGGGGAGCTGTTTTTT. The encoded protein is CASSTRLGPGELFF.

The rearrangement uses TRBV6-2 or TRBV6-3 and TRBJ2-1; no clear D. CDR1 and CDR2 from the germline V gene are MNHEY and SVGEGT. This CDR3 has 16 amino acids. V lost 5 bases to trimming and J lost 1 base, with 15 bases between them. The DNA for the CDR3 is TGTGCCAGCAGTCCCCTGACTCCGAGATCCTACAATGAGCAGTTCTTC. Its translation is CASSPLTPRSYNEQFF.

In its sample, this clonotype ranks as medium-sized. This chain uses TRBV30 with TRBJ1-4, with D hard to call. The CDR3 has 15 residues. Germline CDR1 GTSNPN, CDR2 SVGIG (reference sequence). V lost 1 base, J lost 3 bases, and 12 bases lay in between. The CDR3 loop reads CAWSGTETANEKLFF. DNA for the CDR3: TGTGCCTGGAGTGGGACTGAAACGGCTAATGAAAAACTGTTTTTT.

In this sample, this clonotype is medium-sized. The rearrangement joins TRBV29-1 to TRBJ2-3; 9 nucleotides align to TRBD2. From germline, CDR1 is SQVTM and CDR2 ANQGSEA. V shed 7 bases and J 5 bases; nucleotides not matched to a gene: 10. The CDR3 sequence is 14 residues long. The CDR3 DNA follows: TGCAGCGCTGACCCGGGACTAGCATTAGATACGCAGTATTTT. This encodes CSADPGLALDTQYF.

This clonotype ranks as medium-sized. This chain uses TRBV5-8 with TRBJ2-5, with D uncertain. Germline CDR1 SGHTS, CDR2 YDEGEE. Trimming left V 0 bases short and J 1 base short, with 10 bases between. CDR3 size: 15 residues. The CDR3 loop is CASSLGEAGQETQYF. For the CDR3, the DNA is TGTGCCAGCAGCTTGGGTGAGGCCGGCCAAGAGACCCAGTACTTC. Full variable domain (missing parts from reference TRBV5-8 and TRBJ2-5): EAGVTQSPTHLIKTRGQQATLRCSPISGHTSVYWYQQALGLGLQFLLWYDEGEERNRGNFPPRFSGRQFPNYSSELNVNALELEDSALYLCASSLGEAGQETQYFGPGTRLLVL.

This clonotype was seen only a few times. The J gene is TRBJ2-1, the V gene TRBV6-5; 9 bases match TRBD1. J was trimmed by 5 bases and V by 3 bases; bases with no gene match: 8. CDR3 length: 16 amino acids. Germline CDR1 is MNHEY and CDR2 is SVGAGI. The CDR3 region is CASSYWRDRVNNEQFF. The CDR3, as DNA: TGTGCCAGCAGTTATTGGCGGGACAGGGTAAACAATGAGCAGTTCTTC.

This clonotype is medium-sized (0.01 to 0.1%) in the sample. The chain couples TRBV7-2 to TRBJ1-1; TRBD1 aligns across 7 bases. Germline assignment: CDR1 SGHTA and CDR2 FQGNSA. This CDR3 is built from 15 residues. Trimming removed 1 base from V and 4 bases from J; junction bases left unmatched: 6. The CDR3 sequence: CASSLVGGAATEAFF. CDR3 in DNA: TGTGCCAGCAGCTTAGTAGGGGGCGCGGCCACTGAAGCTTTCTTT.

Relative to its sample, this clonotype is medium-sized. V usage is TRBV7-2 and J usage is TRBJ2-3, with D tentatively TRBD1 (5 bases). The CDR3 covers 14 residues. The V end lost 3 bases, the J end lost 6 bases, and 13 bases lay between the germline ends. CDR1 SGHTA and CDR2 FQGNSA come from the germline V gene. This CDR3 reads CASSFLRVQDTQYF. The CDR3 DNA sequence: TGTGCCAGCAGCTTTCTCAGGGTCCAGGATACGCAGTATTTT.

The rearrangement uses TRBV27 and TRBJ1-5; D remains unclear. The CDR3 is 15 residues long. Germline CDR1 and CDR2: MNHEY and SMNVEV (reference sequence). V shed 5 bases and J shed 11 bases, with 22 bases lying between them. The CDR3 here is CASSEYKGGRMAQHF. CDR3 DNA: TGTGCCAGCAGTGAATACAAGGGTGGGAGGATGGCCCAGCATTTT.

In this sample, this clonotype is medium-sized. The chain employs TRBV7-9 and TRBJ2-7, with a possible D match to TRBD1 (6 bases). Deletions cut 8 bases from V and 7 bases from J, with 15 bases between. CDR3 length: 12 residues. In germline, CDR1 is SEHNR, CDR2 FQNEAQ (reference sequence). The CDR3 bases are TGTGCCAGCGGGCAGGGGCTGTGGGAGCAGTACTTC. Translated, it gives CASGQGLWEQYF.

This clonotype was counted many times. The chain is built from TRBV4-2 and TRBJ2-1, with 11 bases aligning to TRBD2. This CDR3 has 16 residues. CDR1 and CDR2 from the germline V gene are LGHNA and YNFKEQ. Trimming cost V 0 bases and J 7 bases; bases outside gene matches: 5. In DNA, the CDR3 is TGTGCCAGCAGCCAAGACTCTAGCGGGGGGTTTAATGAGCAGTTCTTC. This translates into CASSQDSSGGFNEQFF.